These 14 T cell receptor beta chains were sequenced from one sample in a study of T cell repertoires in cytomegalovirus infection. Their antigens are not known. Using its own MiXCR run on the reads, TCRdb lists one record per CDR3 protein. The sample has around 770,000 distinct CDR3 sequences, almost 30% seen once. Material: cultured CD8+ T cells from PBMCs, obtained from culture after CMV antigen stimulation. The origin of the receptors is a human donor in good health (CMV status not recorded). Some clones in this sample may be carry-over from other donors' samples.

This clonotype was observed a few times. The chain links TRBV7-9 to TRBJ1-2; no reliable D call. The V and J ends lost 4 bases and 6 bases respectively, with 15 bases between them. The V gene's germline CDR1 is SEHNR and CDR2 FQNEAQ (reference sequence). The CDR3 sequence is 14 residues long. CDR3 residues: CASSSRPRWDGYTF. In nucleotides, the CDR3 is TGTGCCAGCAGCTCTCGCCCCAGGTGGGATGGCTACACCTTC.

The CDR3 nucleotides read TGTGCTAGTGGTTTGGCCTCCGGAGGGACCGGGGAGCTGTTTTTT. It encodes CASGLASGGTGELFF. The chain recombines TRBV12-5 with TRBJ2-2; weak D call: TRBD2 (6 bases). This CDR3 spans 15 amino acids. From germline, CDR1 is LGHNT and CDR2 FRNRAP. V was shortened by 1 base and J by 5 bases, with 11 bases between the two germline ends.

The chain has TRBV19 and TRBJ1-2; D is undetermined. V lost 2 bases to trimming and J lost 6 bases, with 22 bases between them. The CDR3 is 17 amino acids. The germline V gene has CDR1 LNHDA and CDR2 SQIVND (reference sequence). In nucleotides, the CDR3 is TGTGCCAGTAGTATACCCCTGACGGGCCAGGCCAAAGATGGCTACACCTTC. Amino acid sequence: CASSIPLTGQAKDGYTF. The entire variable domain, with the rest obtained from reference TRBV19 and TRBJ1-2, is as follows: DGGITQSPKYLFRKEGQNVTLSCEQNLNHDAMYWYRQDPGQGLRLIYYSQIVNDFQKGDIAEGYSVSREKKESFPLTVTSAQKNPTAFYLCASSIPLTGQAKDGYTFGSGTRLTVV.

Note on this clonotype: One end of the junction varies from germline; a read error may be responsible. The chain is built from TRBV7-7 and TRBJ1-1, with D unresolved. Germline CDR1 reads SSHAT; CDR2 reads FNYEAQ (reference sequence). CDR3 length: 13 residues. CDR3 bases: TGTGCTAGCAGCTTAGCTAATGGAGGTGAAGCTTTCTTT. Its translation: CASSLANGGEAFF.

The chain has TRBV15 and TRBJ1-1; maybe TRBD1 (6 bases). Germline V lookup: CDR1 LNHNV, CDR2 YYDKDF (reference sequence). The germline V and J ends were trimmed by 5 bases and 1 base, with 14 bases remaining between them. There are 15 residues in the CDR3. The CDR3 reads CATSRDRRRNTEAFF. CDR3 nucleotide sequence: TGTGCCACCAGCCGTGACAGGCGTCGGAACACTGAAGCTTTCTTT.

The chain combines TRBV6-5 with TRBJ2-2; D uncertain. This CDR3 region has 14 residues. Trimming left V 6 bases short and J 4 bases short, with 12 bases between. The germline CDR1 and CDR2 sequences are MNHEY and SVGAGI. For the CDR3, the DNA is TGTGCCAGCAGGGCTAGTCGAATCACCGGGGAGCTGTTTTTT. It yields the protein CASRASRITGELFF.

The count of this clonotype is one. The chain is built from TRBV6-8 and TRBJ2-3; the match to TRBD1 covers 10 bases. The J segment lost 3 bases and the V segment lost 6 bases, leaving 6 bases of the junction unmatched. Germline loops: CDR1 MNHGY, CDR2 SAAAGT. The CDR3 has 15 residues. The CDR3, as DNA: TGTGCCAGCAGAGACCCGGGACAGGGGACAGATACGCAGTATTTT. This gives the protein CASRDPGQGTDTQYF.

This clonotype was detected only a few times. The chain is built from TRBV24-1 and TRBJ2-2, with D perhaps assigned TRBD1 or TRBD2 (5 bases each). Germline CDR1 KGHDR, CDR2 SFDVKD. Trimming took 1 base from V and 0 from J, leaving 8 bases between them. This CDR3 is 16 amino acids long. For the CDR3, the DNA is TGTGCCACCAGTGATTTTGGGGGACCGAACACCGGGGAGCTGTTTTTT. Amino acid sequence: CATSDFGGPNTGELFF.

This sequence joins TRBV27 and TRBJ1-5; D remains ambiguous. V was clipped by 8 bases and J by 3 bases, with 20 bases between them. This CDR3 region has 16 residues. Germline-derived CDR1 and CDR2 are MNHEY and SMNVEV (reference sequence). The CDR3 loop is CASRPRGFDLNQPQHF. In DNA, the CDR3 is TGTGCCAGCCGGCCCCGAGGATTCGACCTCAATCAGCCCCAGCATTTT.

This sequence joins TRBV20-1 and TRBJ2-1, with no clear D. The ends were cut back, 4 bases at V and 9 bases at J, with 7 bases in the middle. The CDR3 runs to 10 residues. Germline V lookup: CDR1 DFQATT, CDR2 SNEGSKA (reference sequence). This chain's CDR3 is CSAILGEQFF. CDR3 nucleotides: TGCAGTGCTATTTTGGGTGAGCAGTTCTTC.

In its sample, this clonotype was seen many times. V usage is TRBV7-2 and J usage is TRBJ2-4; the D is unclear. CDR3 length: 16 amino acids. Per the germline V gene, CDR1 is SGHTA and CDR2 is FQGNSA. V lost 1 base, J lost 0 bases, and 10 bases lay in between. This CDR3 reads CASSLDRTIAKNIQYF. The CDR3 nucleotides are TGTGCCAGCAGCTTAGACCGAACTATAGCCAAAAACATTCAGTACTTC.

This sequence joins TRBV4-3 and TRBJ2-1; TRBD2 matches 12 bases. The length of the CDR3 is 16 residues. Per the germline V gene, CDR1 is LGHNA and CDR2 is YSLEER. Germline trimming cut 0 bases from V and 9 bases from J; bases unmatched to any gene: 6. Written as DNA, the CDR3 is TGCGCCAGCAGCCAAGATCGACTAGCGGGGGTGGGTGAGCAGTTCTTC. Protein product: CASSQDRLAGVGEQFF.

The chain recombines TRBV19 with TRBJ1-1; D ambiguous. The CDR3 sequence is 12 residues long. Germline V CDR1 and CDR2: LNHDA, SQIVND (reference sequence). Between the trimmed V and J ends, which lost 1 base and 8 bases, there was a span of 8 bases. As DNA, the CDR3 is TGTGCCAGTAGTATAGGTGCCTTGGAAGCTTTCTTT. Its translation: CASSIGALEAFF.

This clonotype appeared a single time. The chain has TRBV27 and TRBJ2-1; weak D call: TRBD2 (5 bases). Germline CDR1 and CDR2: MNHEY and SMNVEV (reference sequence). V was trimmed by 4 bases and J by 0 bases, leaving 10 bases between them. The CDR3 length is 15 residues. CDR3 region: CASSYKTSSYNEQFF. The CDR3 nucleotides read TGTGCCAGCAGTTACAAAACTAGCTCCTACAATGAGCAGTTCTTC.